One and the same sample provided the 5 T cell receptor beta chains below, sequenced in a study of Graves' ophthalmopathy and Graves' hyperthyroidism. Using RNA transcripts, the TCR beta CDR3 regions were amplified. In the first round, RT-PCR was carried out with HTBI primers, and a multiplex PCR formed the second round. MiXCR was run by TCRdb on the multiplex PCR reads, yielding one entry per CDR3 protein. The data show roughly 300,000 distinct CDR3 sequences, 15% to 20% seen once. The sequencing sample was made of peripheral blood. Receptors originate from an adult man with Graves' ophthalmopathy.

This clonotype was recorded many times. V is TRBV10-3 and J is TRBJ1-5; 9 nucleotides match TRBD1. The CDR3 contains 15 residues. CDR1 and CDR2 (germline): ENHRY, SYGVKD. V was pared by 3 bases and J by 5 bases, with 5 bases of the junction left unmatched. The CDR3 bases are TGTGCCATCAGTGACTCGGACAGGGGTTATCAGCCCCAGCATTTT. It is translated as CAISDSDRGYQPQHF.

There are many counts of this clonotype. CDR3 in DNA: TGCGCCAGCAGCTTGGGACAGGCCGTTGATGAGCAGTACTTC. Translated, it gives CASSLGQAVDEQYF. The V and J genes are TRBV5-1 and TRBJ2-7; weak D call: TRBD1 (6 bases). Germline CDR1 and CDR2: SGHRS and YFSETQ. The CDR3 sequence is 14 residues long. The ends were cut back, 0 bases at V and 7 bases at J, with 14 bases in the middle.

At least ten counts were recorded for this clonotype. The CDR3 DNA is TGTGCCAGCAAGGTTGGGCCGAATAAAAACATTCAGTACTTC. Amino acids: CASKVGPNKNIQYF. The chain couples TRBV6-2 or TRBV6-3 to TRBJ2-4; D gene ambiguous. V lost 7 bases and J lost 4, with 14 bases in between. The germline V gene has CDR1 MNHEY and CDR2 SVGEGT. CDR3 length equals 14 residues.

This clonotype was counted at least ten times. J is TRBJ2-5 and V is TRBV7-2; D gene ambiguous. V gave up 5 bases and J gave up 7 bases, with 14 bases separating them. The CDR3 consists of 13 residues. Germline loops: CDR1 SGHTA, CDR2 FQGNSA. The CDR3 loop reads CASSPLGPGTQYF. The CDR3 DNA reads TGTGCCAGCAGCCCCCTAGGGCCGGGGACCCAGTACTTC.

There are many counts of this clonotype. This chain joins TRBV3-1 and TRBJ2-7; D tentatively reads TRBD1 or TRBD2 (5 bases each). V lost 0 bases to trimming and J lost 1 base, with 13 bases between them. This CDR3 comprises 16 residues. Germline CDR1 reads LGHDT; CDR2 reads YNNKEL (reference sequence). The CDR3 DNA is TGTGCCAGCAGCCAAGACTTGGGGACGGATTCCTACGAGCAGTACTTC. Residues: CASSQDLGTDSYEQYF.